Listed below are T cell receptor beta chains from one sample, sequenced in a study. MiXCR, run by TCRdb on the 5' RACE reads, gives a single entry per CDR3 protein. The repertoire includes 7,000 to 9,000 distinct CDR3 sequences, about a quarter of them detected once, and 3.5% to 6% sits in the top ten. The sample comprised naive CD4+ T cells sorted from a lymph node. These TCRs come from a female donor with breast cancer. CDR3s include the opening cysteine and the closing phenylalanine or tryptophan. The D gene is left open where the match is weak. Size is stated for part of the rows, as once, few or many counts, or as a class when the clone is expanded.

CDR3nt,CDR3aa,v_gene,d_gene,len,j_gene,abundance
TGTGCCAGCAGCCTTCCAGGGATCGGGGAGACCCAGTACTTC,CASSLPGIGETQYF,TRBV4-2,.,14,TRBJ2-5,.
TGTGCCAGCAGTTCAGGGGGGGATCTTTACGAGCAGTACTTC,CASSSGGDLYEQYF,TRBV12-3/TRBV12-4,.,14,TRBJ2-7,medium-sized
TGTGCCAGCAGCCCCCGGGGGGGACCGAACACTGAAGCTTTCTTT,CASSPRGGPNTEAFF,TRBV7-3,.,15,TRBJ1-1,.
TGTGCCAGCAGCTTCGGACAGGGAGAGACCCAGTACTTC,CASSFGQGETQYF,TRBV7-7,TRBD1,13,TRBJ2-5,medium-sized
TGTGCCAGCAGCCCTGTCTCGAAGGTCTACAATGAGCAGTTCTTC,CASSPVSKVYNEQFF,TRBV5-5,.,15,TRBJ2-1,many
TGTGCCAGCAGTTACCGGGACTACGGCTACGAGCAGTACTTC,CASSYRDYGYEQYF,TRBV12-3/TRBV12-4,TRBD2,14,TRBJ2-7,few
TGTGCCACCAGTTCGCCTAGCGGGAGATCCTACAATGAGCAGTTCTTC,CATSSPSGRSYNEQFF,TRBV24-1,TRBD2,16,TRBJ2-1,.
TGTGCCAGCAGCATCATGACAGGCCAGAACACTGAAGCTTTCTTT,CASSIMTGQNTEAFF,TRBV7-2,.,15,TRBJ1-1,many
TGCGCCAGCAGCCCCGGGCGGACTAGCGGGGGGGGGGATACGCAGTATTTT,CASSPGRTSGGGDTQYF,TRBV4-1,TRBD2,17,TRBJ2-3,few
TGTGCCAGCTCACTACAGGACGGGAATGAGCAGTTCTTC,CASSLQDGNEQFF,TRBV18,.,13,TRBJ2-1,medium-sized
TGTGCCAGCTCACCAAGCGAAAGCAATCAGCCCCAGCATTTT,CASSPSESNQPQHF,TRBV18,.,14,TRBJ1-5,many
TGTGCCTGGAGTGTACTAGCGGCTTTCACAGATACGCAGTATTTT,CAWSVLAAFTDTQYF,TRBV30,TRBD2,15,TRBJ2-3,few
TGCGCCAGCAGCACCCGGACCGCCCCCGAGTATGAGCAGTTCTTC,CASSTRTAPEYEQFF,TRBV5-1,.,15,TRBJ2-1,.
TGTGCCAGCAGTAGAAAGACAGGGTGGACCGAGACCCAGTACTTC,CASSRKTGWTETQYF,TRBV28,TRBD1,15,TRBJ2-5,medium-sized
TGCAGTGCTCTCAGGACGGGGAGCTCCTACGAGCAGTACTTC,CSALRTGSSYEQYF,TRBV20-1,.,14,TRBJ2-7,medium-sized
TGCAGTGCTAGAAAACCGGGACAGCTTAATTCACCCCTCCACTTT,CSARKPGQLNSPLHF,TRBV20-1,TRBD1,15,TRBJ1-6,many
TGCGCCAGCAGCGGTACCGTTAGGGACCCCTACGAGCAGTACTTC,CASSGTVRDPYEQYF,TRBV5-1,.,15,TRBJ2-7,few
TGTGCCAGCAGCTTAATGAGACAGGGGAACACCGGGGAGCTGTTTTTT,CASSLMRQGNTGELFF,TRBV7-9,TRBD1,16,TRBJ2-2,medium-sized
TGTGCCAGCAGTCGCGAGGGCCAAGGCTACAATGAGCAGTTCTTC,CASSREGQGYNEQFF,TRBV6-5,.,15,TRBJ2-1,many
TGTGCCAGCTCACGCAGGAGCAATCAGCCCCAGCATTTT,CASSRRSNQPQHF,TRBV18,.,13,TRBJ1-5,.
TGTGCCAGCAGTGACAGATACGGCAATGAGCAGTTCTTC,CASSDRYGNEQFF,TRBV6-4,.,13,TRBJ2-1,medium-sized
TGTGCCAGCGGCCTGCCGACTCATCCGCGGTTCTTC,CASGLPTHPRFF,TRBV5-5,.,12,TRBJ2-1,.
TGCGCCAGCAGAAACGACAGGAATTCACCCCTCCACTTT,CASRNDRNSPLHF,TRBV5-1,.,13,TRBJ1-6,many
TGTGCCAGCAGCACCCCTCTAGGATCGCACCAAGAGACCCAGTACTTC,CASSTPLGSHQETQYF,TRBV9,.,16,TRBJ2-5,medium-sized
TGTGCCAGCAGCCAACAAACTAGCGCGGTCACAGATACGCAGTATTTT,CASSQQTSAVTDTQYF,TRBV3-1,TRBD2,16,TRBJ2-3,medium-sized
TGTGCCAGCAGCTTAGGCGGGGGGCCGGAGTACTTC,CASSLGGGPEYF,TRBV7-6,TRBD2,12,TRBJ2-7,many
TGTGCCAGCAGGGGGACTAGCGGGAGTTTAGAGACCCAGTACTTC,CASRGTSGSLETQYF,TRBV12-3/TRBV12-4,TRBD2,15,TRBJ2-5,few
TGTGCCAGCAGCTTGGTAACTAGTGATCCTCAGTATTTT,CASSLVTSDPQYF,TRBV5-5,.,13,TRBJ2-3,large
TGCGCCAGCAGCCGGACTAGCGGGGGGACAGATACGCAGTATTTT,CASSRTSGGTDTQYF,TRBV4-1,TRBD2,15,TRBJ2-3,.
TGCGCCAGCAGCTTGGCCATGGGACAGTACAATGAGCAGTTCTTC,CASSLAMGQYNEQFF,TRBV5-1,TRBD1,15,TRBJ2-1,medium-sized
TGTGCCAGCAGTCGGGCAGCCTATAATTCACCCCTCCACTTT,CASSRAAYNSPLHF,TRBV12-3/TRBV12-4,.,14,TRBJ1-6,many
TGTGCCAGCAGCCCCCCAATGGGACGGCCGAACGCTGAAGCTTTCTTT,CASSPPMGRPNAEAFF,TRBV7-9,.,16,TRBJ1-1,many
TGTGCCAGCAGTTTCGGACAGTACCCCAATGAGCAGTTCTTC,CASSFGQYPNEQFF,TRBV6-2/TRBV6-3,.,14,TRBJ2-1,few
TGTGCCAGCAAGAGGGGGTCCTACAATGAGCAGTTCTTC,CASKRGSYNEQFF,TRBV28,.,13,TRBJ2-1,.
TGTGCCAGCAGCTTCGTAGGGAACACTGAAGCTTTCTTT,CASSFVGNTEAFF,TRBV7-8,.,13,TRBJ1-1,medium-sized
TGTGCCAGTCGACAGGGTGGCGGCTACACCTTC,CASRQGGGYTF,TRBV6-5,TRBD1,11,TRBJ1-2,.
TGTGCCAGCAGCTCTCCGGGACAGGGGACTGAAGCTTTCTTT,CASSSPGQGTEAFF,TRBV7-9,TRBD1,14,TRBJ1-1,many
TGTGCCAGCAGCTCAGATCTCAATGAGCAGTTCTTC,CASSSDLNEQFF,TRBV5-4,.,12,TRBJ2-1,.
TGCGCCAGCAGCCTCGGGTCGGGGAGCGGGAGGCAATACACAGATACGCAGTATTTT,CASSLGSGSGRQYTDTQYF,TRBV4-1,TRBD2,19,TRBJ2-3,medium-sized
TGTGCCAGTAGGGATAGCGGGAGGTTCGAGCAGTACTTC,CASRDSGRFEQYF,TRBV19,TRBD2,13,TRBJ2-7,.
TGTGCCAGTAGTCACCTCAGGGAAGTGAAGTCTAACTATGGCTACACCTTC,CASSHLREVKSNYGYTF,TRBV19,.,17,TRBJ1-2,few
TGCGCCAGCAGCCACTCTTCCTTTGAAGCTTTCTTT,CASSHSSFEAFF,TRBV4-1,.,12,TRBJ1-1,.